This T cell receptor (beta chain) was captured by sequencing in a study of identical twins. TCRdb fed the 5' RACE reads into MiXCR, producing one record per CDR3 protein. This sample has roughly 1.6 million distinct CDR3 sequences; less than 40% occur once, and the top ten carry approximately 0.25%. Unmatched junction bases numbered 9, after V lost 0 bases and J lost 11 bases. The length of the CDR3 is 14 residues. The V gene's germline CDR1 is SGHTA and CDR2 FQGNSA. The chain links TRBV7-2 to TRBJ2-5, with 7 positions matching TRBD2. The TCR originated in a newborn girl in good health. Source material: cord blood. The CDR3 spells CASSLAPSVREQYF. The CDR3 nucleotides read TGTGCCAGCAGCTTAGCCCCTAGCGTGCGGGAGCAGTACTTC.